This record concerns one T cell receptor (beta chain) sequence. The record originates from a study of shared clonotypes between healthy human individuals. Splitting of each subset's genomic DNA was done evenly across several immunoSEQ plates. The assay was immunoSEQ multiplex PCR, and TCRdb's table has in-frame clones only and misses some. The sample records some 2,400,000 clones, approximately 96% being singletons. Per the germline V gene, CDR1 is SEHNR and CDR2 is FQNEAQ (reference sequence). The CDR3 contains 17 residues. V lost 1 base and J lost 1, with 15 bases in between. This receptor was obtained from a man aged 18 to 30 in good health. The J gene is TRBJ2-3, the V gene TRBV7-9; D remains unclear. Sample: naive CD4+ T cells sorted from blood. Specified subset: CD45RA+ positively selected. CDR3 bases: TGTGCCAGCAGCTTAGGGGCTAAGGAAGGCGGCACAGATACGCAGTATTTT. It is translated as CASSLGAKEGGTDTQYF.